This TCR beta chain was found in a study of cytomegalovirus exposure and HLA in healthy donors. Germline V CDR1 and CDR2: SGHNT, YYREEE (reference sequence). This CDR3 is built from 18 residues. Study-wide results and limits: Productive rates of about 90% or about 30% were seen for most TCR beta V segments in an earlier analysis. It was reported that the classifier diagnosed cytomegalovirus status with high specificity and sensitivity in both the original and validation cohorts.

Points on this clone: Its matching antigen is unknown.

The PCR made use of 60 Vbeta and 13 Jbeta primers. Sequencing was performed with immunoSEQ multiplex PCR; in TCRdb, only in-frame clones are kept and a portion is missing. This sample carries some 130,000 clones, with under 2% going to the ten biggest clones. This rearrangement joins TRBV5-4 to TRBJ2-5; 11 nucleotides line up with TRBD2. The J call may be in error: the DNA end matches TRBJ2-7 better. The specimen sequenced was PBMCs. The receptor comes from a middle-aged woman in good health and CMV-seropositive. DNA of the CDR3: TGTGCCAGCAGCTTGGGAAACATAGCGGGAGGGAACCCCTACGAGCAGTACTTC. Amino acid sequence: CASSLGNIAGGNPYEQYF.